This T cell receptor (beta chain) was profiled in a study of CD8+ T cells in alopecia areata (dated by TCRdb to the late 2010s). Background for the entire study: Treated patients were enrolled in an open-label pilot trial of oral tofacitinib, 5 to 10 mg twice daily, for moderate-to-severe alopecia areata. Patients stayed on tofacitinib for 6 to 18 months and then had 6 months of follow-up off drug so that delayed response and recurrence could be assessed. Disease severity in treated patients was measured with the SALT score, which quantifies the percentage of affected scalp surface area. In both human patients and the C3H/HeJ mouse model, the study applied high-throughput TCRbeta sequencing to look at T cell clonal expansion in alopecia areata. Scalp tissue and sorted CD4+ and CD8+ peripheral blood T cells from patchy and totalis/universalis alopecia areata patients and from healthy controls were covered by human TCRbeta sequencing. Biopsies were taken from tofacitinib-treated patients at baseline and again at 4 and 24 weeks into treatment, and several of those patients also had a later scalp biopsy. Clonality in the scalp was compared among normal scalp (n=4), patchy alopecia areata scalp (n=8), and alopecia totalis/universalis scalp (n=8). RNA was extracted with the PAXgene miRNA kit for fixed scalp, the miRNeasy kit for PBMCs, and the RNeasy kit for mouse skin. immunoSEQ multiplex PCR using 35 Vbeta forward primers and 13 Jbeta reverse primers was used to amplify TCRbeta CDR3 regions.

What the research found in general, with its limitations: During tofacitinib treatment, many expanded lesional clones stuck around in both scalp and blood, and this persistence may partly explain why relapse happens after treatment is stopped. Because the treated cohort was small and included a single nonresponder, larger studies are needed to assess links between baseline CD8+ expansion and response. Compared with normal scalp, lesional scalp, particularly in alopecia totalis/universalis, had higher clonality and more expanded CD8+ clones, which suggests antigenic drive. Resident alphabeta T cells in normal human skin are also sequenced, complicating scalp TCR repertoire analysis, unlike mouse skin dominated by gammadelta T cells. Compared with mice, TCR sequences shared between patients were less clear, possibly partly because of HLA diversity across the patient population. Scalp clonality and the number of expanded CD8+ clones among the top 100 scalp clones were significantly decreased by tofacitinib.

The CDR3, cysteine through phenylalanine, is 14 amino acids long. Just the 42-base CDR3 DNA is kept, in frame starting at base 1. Trimming takes 5 bases off V and 7 bases off J; junction bases not matched to a gene: 10. Sequences GTSNPN (CDR1) and SVGIG (CDR2) are obtained from the germline V gene (reference sequence). With regard to this clone: It has no known antigen specificity. Per-base qualities were not stored, and no clone one base away is much larger.

Library preparation used the immunoSEQ multiplex PCR assay. RNA was extracted from all samples and reverse transcribed into cDNA, which served as template for TCR sequencing. SuperScript III was used to make first-strand cDNA, primed with a 2:1 mix of oligo-dT and random hexamers. A synthetic immune receptor repertoire was used to assess amplification bias, and residual bias was removed computationally. As for how the authors treated the data: After raw reads were preprocessed to remove errors, the CDR3 was defined following IMGT conventions as running from the conserved cysteine to phenylalanine. To get clonality, Shannon entropy was normalized by log2 of the number of productive unique TCRs and the result was subtracted from 1. Whether each scalp clone was CD4 or CD8 was inferred by checking scalp TCRbeta sequences against the CD4 and CD8 repertoires from sorted blood. TCRdb mirrors the immuneACCESS table, restricted to in-frame sequences. Some clones are absent from its copies; in checked studies, under half trace to an unresolved V gene, and the reason for the others is unknown. V, J and clone size are those of that table, while D and trimming were read from the DNA. The sample table lists 90,000 to 150,000 clones, more than 40% of them with a count of one. The top ten clones comprise 0.46% of the sample.

Explained via the paper, the time point label denotes: around 4 weeks on oral tofacitinib. The sample's treatment or condition label is to be understood as: oral pan-JAK inhibitor, 5-10 mg twice daily. From alopecia areata patients, peripheral blood was collected along with lesional scalp punch biopsies. PBMCs were separated by density centrifugation and stained for CD3, CD4 and CD8, after which CD4+ and CD8+ T cells were sorted on a FACSAria. The clonotype originates from a human donor with alopecia areata. The sequences come from CD4+ T cells sorted from blood, collected at week 4, from a patient treated with tofacitinib. Here the chain combines TRBV30 and TRBJ1-2, with TRBD1 identical over 10 junction bases. The base sequence is TGTGCCTGGGGCCTCGACAGGGGGCTTCGTGGCTACACCTTC. Its translation is CAWGLDRGLRGYTF.